A selection of T cell receptor beta chains follows, all from one sample in a study of molecular identifiers for immune sequencing clone quantification. TCRdb recomputed calls from the PCR reads with MiXCR, one row per CDR3 protein. Found here are hundreds of thousands of distinct CDR3 sequences, approximately 24% of them singletons; the top ten hold around 0.78%. The source material was naive CD8+ T cells from blood, with Jurkat cell RNA spiked in. The receptors shown here come from a human donor in good health. Some libraries in this study had Jurkat cell RNA spiked in. The CDR3 runs from the conserved cysteine through the conserved F or W. A D gene is named only where the DNA matches it firmly. Where a row states a size, it is once, few, many or the class of an expanded clone; other rows omit it.

TRBV4-1,-,many,TRBJ2-1,CASSQEDYNEQFF,TGCGCCAGCAGCCAAGAGGACTACAATGAGCAGTTCTTC
TRBV7-6,TRBD2,few,TRBJ2-1,CASSNGLAGIHYNEQFF,TGTGCCAGCAGCAACGGACTAGCGGGGATTCATTACAATGAGCAGTTCTTC
TRBV25-1,-,many,TRBJ2-3,CASSPGTETSTDTQYF,TGTGCCAGCAGTCCTGGGACTGAAACTAGCACAGATACGCAGTATTTT
TRBV13,TRBD1,many,TRBJ1-2,CASSPRTGSPYGYTF,TGTGCCAGCAGCCCCCGGACAGGGAGCCCCTATGGCTACACCTTC
TRBV30,-,few,TRBJ2-3,CAWSMAGVTDTQYF,TGTGCCTGGAGTATGGCAGGGGTGACAGATACGCAGTATTTT
TRBV7-9,TRBD1,-,TRBJ1-3,CASSPLLGDSRSGNTIYF,TGTGCCAGCAGCCCTCTCCTTGGGGACAGCCGCTCTGGAAACACCATATATTTT
TRBV12-3/TRBV12-4,TRBD1,few,TRBJ2-1,CASSPEGTGDHEQFF,TGTGCCAGCAGTCCCGAGGGGACAGGGGATCATGAGCAGTTCTTC
TRBV24-1,TRBD1,few,TRBJ2-2,CATSPTGDTGELFF,TGTGCCACCAGTCCAACAGGGGACACCGGGGAGCTGTTTTTT
TRBV12-3/TRBV12-4,TRBD2,-,TRBJ2-3,CASIEGLAGTYTQYF,TGTGCCAGCATCGAGGGACTAGCGGGGACTTATACGCAGTATTTT
TRBV28,TRBD2,-,TRBJ2-7,CASGTSGISYEQYF,TGTGCCAGCGGGACTAGCGGGATCTCCTACGAGCAGTACTTC
TRBV29-1,-,-,TRBJ2-2,CSAWGPGELFF,TGCAGCGCCTGGGGCCCCGGGGAGCTGTTTTTT
TRBV20-1,TRBD2,few,TRBJ2-7,CSARGLAAPSYEQYF,TGCAGTGCTAGAGGCCTAGCGGCTCCCTCCTACGAGCAGTACTTC
TRBV5-4,-,few,TRBJ1-1,CASSLSDTLGAEAFF,TGTGCCAGCAGCTTGTCGGACACATTGGGCGCTGAAGCTTTCTTT
TRBV20-1,-,-,TRBJ2-1,CSSSGRRGYNEQFF,TGCAGTTCCTCCGGCAGGAGGGGGTACAATGAGCAGTTCTTC
TRBV29-1,TRBD2,many,TRBJ2-2,CSVGTSNSNTGELFF,TGCAGCGTTGGGACTAGCAATTCGAACACCGGGGAGCTGTTTTTT
TRBV6-2/TRBV6-3,-,-,TRBJ2-7,CASSPTASYREQYF,TGTGCCAGCAGTCCTACCGCCTCTTACCGCGAGCAGTACTTC
TRBV7-9,TRBD1,-,TRBJ2-7,CASSGTGQGSHEQYF,TGTGCCAGCAGCGGGACGGGACAGGGGTCCCACGAGCAGTACTTC
TRBV9,-,many,TRBJ2-3,CASSVAGDTQYF,TGTGCCAGCAGCGTAGCTGGAGATACGCAGTATTTT
TRBV7-9,-,-,TRBJ1-1,CASSLALDWGAFF,TGTGCCAGCAGCTTAGCCTTAGACTGGGGAGCTTTCTTT
TRBV4-1,TRBD2,-,TRBJ2-7,CASSQEPSGRTSYEQYF,TGCGCCAGCAGCCAAGAGCCTAGCGGGAGGACCTCCTACGAGCAGTACTTC
TRBV11-3,-,few,TRBJ2-7,CASSGPHEYEQYF,TGTGCCAGCAGCGGGCCACACGAGTACGAGCAGTACTTC
TRBV4-1,TRBD1,many,TRBJ1-1,CASSQEGTDEAFF,TGCGCCAGCAGCCAAGAAGGGACAGATGAAGCTTTCTTT
TRBV27,TRBD2,many,TRBJ2-5,CASSPIGTSGAQETQYF,TGTGCCAGCAGTCCGATCGGGACTAGCGGGGCCCAAGAGACCCAGTACTTC
TRBV6-2/TRBV6-3,-,many,TRBJ2-3,CASTRTDPPTDTQYF,TGTGCCAGCACCCGGACGGATCCTCCCACAGATACGCAGTATTTT
TRBV7-8,-,few,TRBJ1-6,CASSQHQAGSSYNSPLHF,TGTGCCAGCAGCCAACACCAGGCCGGAAGCTCCTATAATTCACCCCTCCACTTT
TRBV5-6,-,-,TRBJ2-7,CASSLEVSYERYF,TGTGCCAGCAGCTTGGAAGTATCCTACGAGCGGTACTTC
TRBV3-1,-,many,TRBJ1-1,CASSQGRANTEAFF,TGTGCCAGCAGCCAAGGACGGGCGAACACTGAAGCTTTCTTT
TRBV7-8,-,-,TRBJ2-1,CASSLILGGLAYNEQFF,TGTGCCAGCAGCTTAATTCTTGGGGGACTGGCCTACAATGAGCAGTTCTTC
TRBV7-9,TRBD1,-,TRBJ2-7,CASSYPGQSYEQYF,TGTGCCAGCAGCTATCCGGGACAGAGCTACGAGCAGTACTTC
TRBV9,-,few,TRBJ1-1,CASSGVRGSTEAFF,TGTGCCAGCAGCGGAGTGAGGGGAAGCACTGAAGCTTTCTTT
TRBV27,-,few,TRBJ2-2,CASSLAGPQPTGELFF,TGTGCCAGCAGTTTAGCAGGGCCTCAACCCACCGGGGAGCTGTTTTTT
TRBV28,-,few,TRBJ1-2,CASSPRNEAGVYTF,TGTGCCAGCAGTCCCCGGAACGAGGCGGGCGTCTACACCTTC
TRBV19,TRBD1,many,TRBJ2-3,CASSIYWDRGRTDTQYF,TGTGCCAGTAGTATCTATTGGGACAGGGGTCGCACAGATACGCAGTATTTT
TRBV27,TRBD1,few,TRBJ1-4,CASRGTGLANEKLFF,TGTGCCAGCAGGGGGACAGGGTTAGCTAATGAAAAACTGTTTTTT
TRBV29-1,-,many,TRBJ1-2,CSVLVFGYTF,TGCAGCGTTTTAGTTTTTGGCTACACCTTC
TRBV19,TRBD1,many,TRBJ2-5,CASSPSDRVETQYF,TGTGCCAGTAGTCCGTCGGACAGGGTGGAGACCCAGTACTTC
TRBV9,-,-,TRBJ1-4,CASSEKGSTNEKLFF,TGTGCCAGCAGCGAAAAGGGGAGTACTAATGAAAAACTGTTTTTT
TRBV5-4,-,many,TRBJ2-3,CASSLGVGGTDTQYF,TGTGCCAGCAGCTTGGGGGTTGGAGGCACAGATACGCAGTATTTT
TRBV7-6,-,many,TRBJ2-3,CASSLAAQGRTDTQYF,TGTGCCAGCAGCTTAGCGGCTCAGGGACGCACAGATACGCAGTATTTT
TRBV28,TRBD2,-,TRBJ2-7,CASSFGRLAGSEQYF,TGTGCCAGCAGTTTCGGCCGACTAGCGGGAAGCGAGCAGTACTTC
TRBV6-2/TRBV6-3,-,many,TRBJ2-7,CASSYLFREQYF,TGTGCCAGCAGTTACCTTTTCCGGGAGCAGTACTTC
TRBV4-1,-,few,TRBJ2-7,CASSQVELRVNEQYF,TGCGCCAGCAGCCAAGTTGAACTAAGGGTAAACGAGCAGTACTTC
TRBV19,-,many,TRBJ2-3,CASSIGPGLGTDTQYF,TGTGCCAGTAGTATAGGCCCGGGACTCGGAACAGATACGCAGTATTTT
TRBV2,-,few,TRBJ1-4,CASTTIGLQFGNEKLFF,TGTGCCAGCACCACCATCGGCCTTCAGTTCGGGAATGAAAAACTGTTTTTT
TRBV7-9,TRBD2,many,TRBJ2-5,CASSFPTSGVETQYF,TGTGCCAGCAGCTTCCCGACTAGCGGGGTAGAGACCCAGTACTTC
TRBV28,-,-,TRBJ1-5,CASSSVPPGNQPQHF,TGTGCCAGCAGTTCCGTCCCCCCGGGGAATCAGCCCCAGCATTTT